The 17 T cell receptor beta chains below all came from one sample that was sequenced in a study of CD8+ T cells in alopecia areata (dated by TCRdb to the late 2010s). This specimen's time point label, interpreted: approximately 4 weeks on oral tofacitinib. The treatment or condition label for this specimen denotes: oral pan-JAK inhibitor, 5-10 mg twice daily. The method was the immunoSEQ multiplex PCR assay. RNA was extracted from all samples and reverse transcribed into cDNA, which served as template for TCR sequencing. In TCRdb, the immuneACCESS table is reduced to in-frame sequences with V and J assigned. These tables do not hold every clone; where another copy was compared, an unresolved V gene accounts for under half, and the others remain unexplained. A total of 95,000 to 150,000 clones appear in this sample, 61% of them only once. The top ten clones comprise 5.7% of the sample. This material consisted of CD4+ T cells sorted from blood, taken at week 4, from a patient treated with tofacitinib. These receptor sequences come from a human donor with alopecia areata.

This clone showed up just a few times. The chain recombines TRBV2 with TRBJ2-7, with a possible D match to TRBD2 (7 bases). Trimming stripped 1 base from V and 2 bases from J, with 12 bases between. This CDR3 contains 15 residues. Germline-derived CDR1 and CDR2 are SNHLY and FYNNEI. The CDR3 DNA reads TGTGCCAGCAGTGAAGGTAGGGGGGGGCCCTACGAGCAGTACTTC. It specifies CASSEGRGGPYEQYF.

The rearrangement joins TRBV10-2 to TRBJ2-7; D remains ambiguous. Trimming removed 4 bases at V and 0 bases at J, with 7 bases between. The germline CDR1 and CDR2 sequences are WSHSY and SAAADI. This CDR3 is built from 13 residues. CDR3 nucleotides: TGCGCCAGCAGTGGGGTACCCTCCTACGAGCAGTACTTC. Its protein is CASSGVPSYEQYF.

This chain uses TRBV6-5 with TRBJ1-5, with a possible D match to TRBD1 (5 bases). The CDR3 is 14 residues long. Germline assignment: CDR1 MNHEY and CDR2 SVGAGI. Trimming took 2 bases from V and 4 from J, leaving 9 bases between them. In nucleotides, the CDR3 is TGTGCCAGCAGTTACGGGGGGAGAAATCAGCCCCAGCATTTT. It specifies CASSYGGRNQPQHF.

The chain joins TRBV23-1 to TRBJ2-7, with 8 bases matching TRBD1. TRBV23-1 is an open reading frame, and its role is uncertain. Trimming cost V 0 bases and J 2 bases; bases outside gene matches: 6. The CDR3 spans 16 residues. DNA for the CDR3: TGCGCCAGCAGTCAATCGATGACAGGGGTTGCCTACGAGCAGTACTTC. As protein: CASSQSMTGVAYEQYF.

The chain employs TRBV27 and TRBJ1-5; D possibly corresponds to TRBD1 (6 bases). V was cut by 6 bases and J by 0 bases, with 21 bases left in between. The CDR3 contains 18 residues. Germline CDR1 reads MNHEY; CDR2 reads SMNVEV (reference sequence). This CDR3 is CASRAHTDSFLSNQPQHF. The DNA of the CDR3 is TGTGCCAGCAGGGCTCATACGGACAGCTTCCTTAGCAATCAGCCCCAGCATTTT.

The rearrangement joins TRBV4-2 to TRBJ2-7, with 8 bases that match TRBD2. Losses at the gene ends were 2 bases for V and 2 bases for J; bases not matched to a gene: 2. This CDR3 comprises 14 residues. CDR1 and CDR2 from the germline V gene are LGHNA and YNFKEQ. CDR3 protein: CASSQIAGTYEQYF. The CDR3 nucleotides read TGTGCCAGCAGCCAAATAGCGGGAACCTACGAGCAGTACTTC.

The CDR3 DNA reads as TGCAGCGTTGATACGACTAGCGGGAGACAGGAGACCCAGTACTTC. Protein: CSVDTTSGRQETQYF. The rearrangement links TRBV29-1 to TRBJ2-5; 12 positions match TRBD2. J gave up 5 bases and V 3 bases, and 7 bases lay outside the gene matches. This CDR3 is 15 amino acids long. From germline, CDR1 is SQVTM and CDR2 ANQGSEA. The full variable domain, its missing parts supplied by reference TRBV29-1 and TRBJ2-5, is SAVISQKPSRDICQRGTSLTIQCQVDSQVTMMFWYRQQPGQSLTLIATANQGSEATYESGFVIDKFPISRPNLTFSTLTVSNMSPEDSSIYLCSVDTTSGRQETQYFGPGTRLLVL.

This sequence joins TRBV11-2 and TRBJ2-2; 11 nucleotides align to TRBD2. The CDR3 is made up of 17 amino acids. CDR1 is SGHAT, CDR2 FQNNGV, per germline. With V trimmed by 5 bases and J by 6 bases, 11 bases remained unmatched. Written as DNA, the CDR3 is TGTGCCAGCAGCCACCGAGGGGGTAGCGGGAGGGCCGGGGAGCTGTTTTTT. It is translated as CASSHRGGSGRAGELFF.

CDR3 coding DNA: TGTGCCAGCAGTCCGACTAGCGGGGTCTACGAGCAGTACTTC. Translating gives CASSPTSGVYEQYF. The chain joins TRBV6-5 to TRBJ2-7; 11 bases line up with TRBD2. With V trimmed by 5 bases and J by 3 bases, 3 bases remained unmatched. Germline CDR1 is MNHEY and CDR2 is SVGAGI. This CDR3 is built from 14 residues.

V usage is TRBV4-3 and J usage is TRBJ1-2; the match to TRBD1 covers 9 bases. This CDR3 comprises 13 residues. Looked up from germline, CDR1 is LGHNA and CDR2 is YSLEER. V shed 4 bases and J 8 bases; nucleotides not matched to a gene: 5. DNA of the CDR3: TGCGCCAGCAGCCCTACAGGGGGCTGGGGCTACACCTTC. It specifies CASSPTGGWGYTF.

The chain carries TRBV7-3 and TRBJ1-1, with D possibly being TRBD1 (6 bases). Germline V gives CDR1 SGHTA, CDR2 FQGTGA. The CDR3 length is 15 residues. Trimming took 2 bases from V and 1 from J, leaving 11 bases between them. The CDR3 DNA follows: TGTGCCAGCAGCTTAGAGGACAGCTGGAACACTGAAGCTTTCTTT. Translated: CASSLEDSWNTEAFF. Full variable domain (outside the CDR3, taken from reference TRBV7-3 and TRBJ1-1): GAGVSQTPSNKVTEKGKYVELRCDPISGHTALYWYRQSLGQGPEFLIYFQGTGAADDSGLPNDRFFAVRPEGSVSTLKIQRTERGDSAVYLCASSLEDSWNTEAFFGQGTRLTVV.

This clone was counted between two and nine times. The V gene is TRBV9, the J gene TRBJ1-3; the D is unclear. The length of the CDR3 is 14 residues. Trimming removed 1 base from V and 0 bases from J, with 5 bases in between. Germline V CDR1 and CDR2: SGDLS, YYNGEE. DNA of the CDR3: TGTGCCAGCAGCGTATCGGCCTCTGGAAACACCATATATTTT. This encodes CASSVSASGNTIYF.

This chain connects TRBV29-1 to TRBJ2-5, with 14 bases identical to TRBD2. V gave up 1 base and J gave up 4 bases; unmatched junction bases: 14. The CDR3 runs to 19 residues. Germline V gene lookup returns CDR1 SQVTM and CDR2 ANQGSEA. CDR3 residues: CSVEGAGTSGSYIPETQYF. In nucleotides, the CDR3 is TGCAGCGTTGAAGGAGCCGGGACTAGCGGGAGTTATATTCCAGAGACCCAGTACTTC.

The rearrangement uses TRBV2 and TRBJ2-2; the D gene could be TRBD1 or TRBD2 (6 bases each). The germline V gene encodes CDR1 SNHLY and CDR2 FYNNEI. The CDR3 is 17 amino acids. Trimming stripped 2 bases from V and 4 bases from J, with 17 bases between. CDR3 protein: CASSEMGPGGSTGELFF. In nucleotides, the CDR3 is TGTGCCAGCAGTGAAATGGGTCCCGGGGGCAGCACCGGGGAGCTGTTTTTT.

The chain recombines TRBV7-2 with TRBJ2-6; D gene ambiguous. The CDR3 runs 16 residues. Trimming took off 2 bases at V and 0 bases at J, with 8 bases between the two ends. Germline-derived CDR1 and CDR2 are SGHTA and FQGNSA. The chain's CDR3 is CASSLTGNSGANVLTF. CDR3 DNA: TGTGCCAGCAGCTTAACTGGAAACTCTGGGGCCAACGTCCTGACTTTC. The whole variable domain, filled in from reference TRBV7-2 and TRBJ2-6, reads GAGVSQSPSNKVTEKGKDVELRCDPISGHTALYWYRQSLGQGLEFLIYFQGNSAPDKSGLPSDRFSAERTGGSVSTLTIQRTQQEDSAVYLCASSLTGNSGANVLTFGAGSRLTVL.

The gene calls are TRBV28 and TRBJ2-4, with TRBD1 matching over 11 bases. This CDR3 contains 18 residues. Germline trimming cut 5 bases from V and 3 bases from J; bases unmatched to any gene: 12. Germline CDR1 is MDHEN and CDR2 is SYDVKM. This CDR3 is CASSAGWTGGEVKNIQYF. CDR3 coding DNA: TGTGCCAGCAGTGCCGGGTGGACAGGGGGCGAGGTCAAAAACATTCAGTACTTC.

This clone was observed a few times. J is TRBJ1-5 and V is TRBV29-1; D is unresolved. There are 12 residues in the CDR3. Trimming removed 5 bases from V and 4 bases from J, with 9 bases in between. Germline V gives CDR1 SQVTM, CDR2 ANQGSEA. CDR3 amino acids: CSVTDGNQPQHF. CDR3 DNA: TGCAGCGTTACCGACGGGAATCAGCCCCAGCATTTT.